These T cell receptor beta chains were read from a single sample in a study of blood T cell repertoires in COVID-19. Sequencing was performed with immunoSEQ multiplex PCR; in TCRdb, only in-frame clones are kept and a portion is missing. Among 53,000 or so clones listed, roughly 86% were seen once. The source material was peripheral blood. These receptors came from a man aged 70 or older with active COVID-19. Both conserved end residues are part of each CDR3. The order of the fields is D gene, J gene, clone size, V gene, CDR3 DNA, CDR3 protein. A D gene is named only where the DNA matches it firmly. Size tells how often a clone was seen (once, few, many) or the class of an expanded clone, and some rows leave it out.

. | TRBJ2-7 | . | TRBV6-5 | TGTGCCAGCTCCATGTCGGGCGGGTCCTACGAGCAGTACTTC | CASSMSGGSYEQYF
TRBD1 | TRBJ2-3 | . | TRBV12-5 | TGTGCTAGTGGTGGGGGGACAGGGGGACCAGATACGCAGTATTTT | CASGGGTGGPDTQYF
TRBD1 | TRBJ2-7 | . | TRBV9 | TGTGCCAGCAGCGTAGCCCTAGGACAGGATTACGAGCAGTACTTC | CASSVALGQDYEQYF
TRBD1 | TRBJ1-2 | . | TRBV27 | TGTGCCAGCAGTTTGGGCCAGGGGGTCTATGGCTACACCTTC | CASSLGQGVYGYTF
. | TRBJ1-2 | . | TRBV28 | TGTGCCAGCAGTTTAAGCGGAAGCTATGGCTACACCTTC | CASSLSGSYGYTF
. | TRBJ2-3 | once | TRBV7-9 | TGTGCCAGCAGCCCAGGGGGGACAGATACGCAGTATTTT | CASSPGGTDTQYF
. | TRBJ2-5 | few | TRBV5-1 | TGCGCCAGCAGCGGCGGAACGGGGGGCTACCAAGAGACCCAGTACTTC | CASSGGTGGYQETQYF
TRBD1 | TRBJ2-3 | . | TRBV19 | TGTGCCAGTAGTATACAGGGGGTTACTACAGATACGCAGTATTTT | CASSIQGVTTDTQYF
. | TRBJ2-3 | . | TRBV5-6 | TGTGCCAGCAGCCCAGGACAGTGGGCAGATACGCAGTATTTT | CASSPGQWADTQYF
. | TRBJ2-5 | . | TRBV5-6 | TGTGCCAGCAGCTTGTTAGTCCAAGAGACCCAGTACTTC | CASSLLVQETQYF
. | TRBJ2-5 | . | TRBV24-1 | TGTGCCACCAGTGATTCGGGACCAAGGGGGGGAGAGACCCAGTACTTC | CATSDSGPRGGETQYF
TRBD1 | TRBJ2-7 | . | TRBV18 | TGTGCCAGCTCGGACGGGACAGGGGTTACCTACGAGCAGTACTTC | CASSDGTGVTYEQYF
TRBD2 | TRBJ2-1 | medium-sized | TRBV9 | TGTGCCAGCAGCGTAGGCGGGGGAGACAATGAGCAGTTCTTC | CASSVGGGDNEQFF
. | TRBJ2-2 | . | TRBV4-1 | TGCGCCAGCAGCCAAGAACAGGGCTGGGCCGGGGAGCTGTTTTTT | CASSQEQGWAGELFF
. | TRBJ1-6 | . | TRBV5-4 | TGTGCCAGCAGCTCGGCTAAACAGAAGACCTATAATTCACCCCTCCACTTT | CASSSAKQKTYNSPLHF
. | TRBJ1-3 | . | TRBV24-1 | TGTGCCACCAGGGGTACTACTGGAAACACCATATATTTT | CATRGTTGNTIYF
. | TRBJ1-4 | once | TRBV7-6 | TGTGCCAGCAGCTCGCCCAGGGGCTATTCTAATGAAAAACTGTTTTTT | CASSSPRGYSNEKLFF
. | TRBJ2-7 | once | TRBV7-3 | TGTGCCAGCAGTCTGGATGGGGCGTATGGGTACGAGCAGTACTTC | CASSLDGAYGYEQYF
. | TRBJ1-2 | . | TRBV12-3/TRBV12-4 | TGTGCCAGCACGACGGGGTGGGGATTTGGCTACACCTTC | CASTTGWGFGYTF
TRBD1 | TRBJ1-2 | . | TRBV5-4 | TGTGCCAGCAGCCCCGCACAGGGGGTTAACTATGGCTACACCTTC | CASSPAQGVNYGYTF
TRBD1 | TRBJ1-5 | . | TRBV7-2 | TGTGCCAGCAGCTTGACAGGGGGGAATCAGCCCCAGCATTTT | CASSLTGGNQPQHF
. | TRBJ1-1 | few | TRBV19 | TGTGCCAGTAGTATCGGGGGGCAACAGGGAGTCACTGAAGCTTTCTTT | CASSIGGQQGVTEAFF
. | TRBJ1-1 | . | TRBV19 | TGTGCCAGTAGTTTACCGGGACGGGGAGGTACTGAAGCTTTCTTT | CASSLPGRGGTEAFF
TRBD2 | TRBJ2-7 | . | TRBV3-1/TRBV3-2 | TGTGCCAGCAGCCAATTAGCGGGGCAGATGGAGCAGTACTTC | CASSQLAGQMEQYF
TRBD1 | TRBJ1-4 | . | TRBV19 | TGTGCCAGTAGTATTAACAGGGGTGAAAAACTGTTTTTT | CASSINRGEKLFF
TRBD2 | TRBJ2-2 | once | TRBV4-3 | TGCGCCAGCAGCTTCCGGGTCCTAGCGGGGGGAAAAGGCACCGGGGAGCTGTTTTTT | CASSFRVLAGGKGTGELFF
. | TRBJ1-2 | . | TRBV4-3 | TGCGCCAGCAGCCAAGATGTGGGGGACACCCCTATTTATGGCTACACCTTC | CASSQDVGDTPIYGYTF
. | TRBJ2-5 | . | TRBV7-2 | TGTGCCAGCAGCCCGTCGGGGACTGGAGAGACCCAGTACTTC | CASSPSGTGETQYF
TRBD1 | TRBJ2-1 | . | TRBV9 | TGTGCCAGCAGCCCCCCAGGGGGTAATGAGCAGTTCTTC | CASSPPGGNEQFF
. | TRBJ1-2 | once | TRBV5-8 | TGTGCCAGCAGCTTGGGGGCCCCCACTAACTATGGCTACACCTTC | CASSLGAPTNYGYTF
. | TRBJ2-7 | . | TRBV10-3 | TGTGCCATCAGCGTAGGGCAGGGTGACGACGAGCAGTACTTC | CAISVGQGDDEQYF
TRBD2 | TRBJ2-3 | . | TRBV6-2/TRBV6-3 | TGTGCCAGCAGTCGGACTAGCGACCCGTTTGATACGCAGTATTTT | CASSRTSDPFDTQYF
TRBD2 | TRBJ2-7 | . | TRBV3-1/TRBV3-2 | TGTGCCAGCAGCCAACCCCAGCGGGGCGCCTACGAGCAGTACTTC | CASSQPQRGAYEQYF
. | TRBJ1-6 | . | TRBV5-4 | TGTGCCAGCAGCTTGGTCTCTTCACTGAAAAGTAATTCACCCCTCCACTTT | CASSLVSSLKSNSPLHF